This T cell receptor beta chain was found in a study of PD-1 blockade in classical Hodgkin lymphoma (dated by TCRdb to about 2020). At the level of the whole study: Nivolumab dosing was 3 mg/kg intravenously every 2 weeks, continuing until either disease progression or unacceptable toxicity. The study used TCR beta sequencing and CyTOF to define a peripheral blood immune signature of response to PD-1 blockade in classical Hodgkin lymphoma.

This sample's time point label indicates: cycle 1 day 1 (C1D1), immediately before nivolumab initiation. Every trial patient had relapsed following autologous stem cell transplantation, and prior brentuximab vedotin exposure was what differed among cohorts A, B and C. CD8+ T cells were purified from thawed PBMCs by magnetic negative selection with a Miltenyi CD8+ T cell isolation kit. The trial cohort included fewer than 60 patients with relapsed/refractory classical Hodgkin lymphoma, and each patient had a best overall response of complete response, partial response or progressive disease. Trial patients were treated with single-agent nivolumab in the multi-cohort phase II CheckMate 205 trial. An independent review committee assessed best overall response using the 2007 International Working Group response criteria. Trial PBMCs were collected just before the start of nivolumab (C1D1) and during therapy at cycle 2 day 1 and cycle 4 day 1. Peripheral blood was collected in 8 mL Vacutainer Cell Preparation Tubes, from which PBMCs were isolated by centrifugation and then cryopreserved. Purified CD4+ and CD8+ fractions were prepared only for cases with an additional available PBMC sample. Magnetically labelled cells were removed on LS columns in a quadroMACS separator, and the flow-through was collected as the purified fraction.

Summary of the overall study and its limitations: Among trial patients, those achieving complete response had baseline diversity similar to that of newly diagnosed patients, while diversity was significantly lower in partial responders and progressors. Newly diagnosed patients were reported to have lower baseline TCR diversity than healthy donors, and relapsed/refractory patients were reported to have lower baseline TCR diversity still. The study was limited to a single clinical trial cohort, and causes of repertoire differences, possibly disease activity or prior therapy, remained undefined. A significant rise by C4D1 was seen in CD4+ but not CD8+ TCR diversity (p=0.0027 vs p=0.16), with the rise being most apparent in complete responders (p=0.02). Patients starting nivolumab less than 1 year after ASCT had lower diversity and were excluded from later analyses to avoid confounding by immune reconstitution.

The Qiagen DNeasy kit was used to extract genomic DNA from unsorted PBMCs and from the negatively selected CD4+ and CD8+ fractions. Amplification of TCR beta CDR3 regions was done by immunoSEQ multiplex PCR with primers that anneal to V and J segments. A synthetic immune receptor repertoire was used to minimize amplification bias, and remaining bias was computationally removed after sequencing. Per the authors' processing: Custom Python scripts were used to quantify repertoire diversity as the Shannon entropy index. Unsorted, CD4+ and CD8+ repertoires were analyzed separately, except in combined analyses where CD4+ and CD8+ sequences were merged in silico. A clone counted as expanded when the clone's frequency after treatment rose at least 2-fold relative to C1D1, and clones undetected at baseline were given a pseudocount of 0.5. Clones with 0 or 1 copy at C1D1 were classified as singleton clones, and clones with 2 or more copies were classified as non-singleton clones. By matching protein sequences in sorted samples from the same patient, clones expanded in unsorted samples were annotated as CD4+, CD8+ or unknown. Wilcoxon tests on paired samples were used to test changes in diversity from C1D1 to C4D1. Held by TCRdb, this immuneACCESS table contains in-frame sequences only and omits some clones. Under half of the omission traces to an unresolved V gene where checked; the cause of the rest is unknown. The D gene and trimming were derived from the DNA, and the V and J assignments and clone size from that table. Across this sample there are some 25,000 clones, with 80% to 90% seen only once. Less than 7.5% of the sample is in the top ten clones.

V lost 9 bases and J lost 6 bases; the stretch between them is 11 bases long. The CDR3 holds 11 amino acids from the cysteine to the phenylalanine. The DNA shown is the 33-base CDR3, in frame from base 1. CDR1 is given as SNHLY and CDR2 as FYNNEI, both from the germline V gene. As regards this clone: The clone's antigen remains unknown. One base away there is no much larger clone; base qualities are not given.

Here the sequenced sample was CD8+ T cells from blood, taken at baseline. Recombination connected TRBV2 to TRBJ1-2; TRBD1 might be the D gene, on 5 matching bases. The receptor was derived from a human donor with classical Hodgkin lymphoma. The nucleotides read TGTGCCAGGTCCGACAGCCATGGCTACACCTTC. Its translation is CARSDSHGYTF.